This T cell receptor beta chain was observed in a study of regulatory T cells in long-lasting Graves disease. This sample's time point: newly diagnosed GD, antithyroid drugs for less than 3 months. The TCR library used RNA extracted from PBMCs. The authors built TCR beta libraries using iRepertoire HTBI primers and Arm-PCR of CDR3 regions. TCRdb redid the calling of the multiplex PCR reads with MiXCR, one entry per CDR3 protein. Of about 370,000 distinct CDR3 sequences listed, 15% were seen once; the top ten hold about 20%. Deletions cut 5 bases from V and 1 base from J, with 7 bases between. The length of the CDR3 is 13 residues. There are many counts of this clonotype.

This chain uses TRBV12-3 or TRBV12-4 with TRBJ2-3; no firm D call. The source was peripheral blood mononuclear cells (PBMCs), collected at new diagnosis, from a patient treated with antithyroid drugs. The receptor was derived from a female donor with Graves disease. CDR3 residues: CASSTTGTDTQYF. In DNA form, the CDR3 reads TGTGCCAGCAGTACTACAGGCACAGATACGCAGTATTTT.